This T cell receptor beta chain was captured in a study of cytomegalovirus exposure and HLA in healthy donors. Study results and caveats: Immune exposure information comprised only CMV serostatus.

This clone was observed once. Its antigen is currently unknown. Primers: 60 Vbeta forward and 13 Jbeta reverse. The assay was immunoSEQ multiplex PCR, and TCRdb's table has in-frame clones only and misses some. Counted here are almost 200,000 clones, 79% occurring once; the ten biggest clones make up approximately 4.7%. Sequenced input: PBMCs. This TCR was recovered from a woman in her twenties or thirties in good health and CMV-seropositive.

The CDR3 DNA is TGTGCCAGCAGTCCGAGGGGGGGGACAGGGAGTTTGCAGCCCCAGCATTTT. Its protein is CASSPRGGTGSLQPQHF. The chain is built from TRBV27 and TRBJ1-5; 9 bases match TRBD1. The V and J ends lost 5 bases and 7 bases, in that order; junction bases with no gene match: 15. CDR1 is MNHEY and CDR2 is SMNVEV in the germline V gene (reference sequence). The length of the CDR3 is 17 residues.